A single sample is the source of the 32 T cell receptor beta chains below, sequenced in a study of cytomegalovirus exposure and HLA in healthy donors. A multiplex PCR was run with 60 Vbeta primers and 13 Jbeta primers. Here immunoSEQ multiplex PCR was the method, and the copy in TCRdb shows in-frame clones only, minus some. The table includes more than 150,000 clones, 77% detected once. Sequencing input: PBMCs. These receptors originate from a man younger than 30 in good health and CMV-seronegative.

Remarks on this clone: The conserved final phenylalanine or tryptophan is absent from the CDR3, which likely points to a read error. This chain joins TRBV27 and TRBJ1-2; a possible D gene is TRBD1 (5 bases). Germline V gene data show CDR1 as MNHEY and CDR2 as SMNVEV (reference sequence). The CDR3 spans 16 residues. CDR3 in amino acids: CTHGGGREGLGYGYTY. The CDR3 DNA reads TGTACTCATGGAGGAGGCAGGGAGGGTCTAGGCTATGGCTACACCTAC.

The gene calls are TRBV25-1 and TRBJ1-2; D uncertain. This CDR3 spans 15 amino acids. Trimming stripped 2 bases from V and 0 bases from J, with 10 bases between. Germline V gene sequence: CDR1 MGHDK, CDR2 SYGVNS. DNA of the CDR3: TGTGCCAGCAGTGAACCCAGTCTAGCTAACTATGGCTACACCTTC. It codes for CASSEPSLANYGYTF.

This chain links TRBV30 with TRBJ1-3; D is undetermined. CDR1 GTSNPN and CDR2 SVGIG come from the germline V gene (reference sequence). V dropped 5 bases and J dropped 0 bases, with 8 bases sitting between them. The CDR3 covers 13 residues. In DNA, the CDR3 is TGTGCCTGGGGCAGGCTCTCTGGAAACACCATATATTTT. It codes for CAWGRLSGNTIYF.

This chain joins TRBV18 and TRBJ2-3; D remains unclear. The V end lost 3 bases, the J end lost 0 bases, and 16 bases lay between the germline ends. The germline CDR1 and CDR2 sequences are KGHSH and LQKENI. The CDR3 is 17 amino acids. The CDR3 coding sequence is TGTGCCAGCTCACCCGCGATTGACACTCCTAGCACAGATACGCAGTATTTT. Its protein is CASSPAIDTPSTDTQYF.

The chain recombines TRBV6-1 with TRBJ1-1, with D maybe TRBD1 (6 bases). The CDR3 sequence is 13 residues long. CDR1 MNHNS and CDR2 SASEGT come from the germline V gene. Trimming left V 6 bases short and J 1 base short, with 9 bases between. The CDR3, as DNA: TGTGCCAGCAGCCGGACAGAGAACACTGAAGCTTTCTTT. Its translation: CASSRTENTEAFF.

CDR3 coding DNA: TGCGCCAGCAGCTTGGAGTTAGTAGGGGGAGATACGCAGTATTTT. It yields the protein CASSLELVGGDTQYF. The genes are TRBV5-1 and TRBJ2-3, with D tentatively TRBD1 (6 bases). V gave up 0 bases and J gave up 5 bases, with 13 bases separating them. The CDR3 consists of 15 residues. Germline loops: CDR1 SGHRS, CDR2 YFSETQ. Filled out from reference TRBV5-1 and TRBJ2-3, the complete variable domain reads KAGVTQTPRYLIKTRGQQVTLSCSPISGHRSVSWYQQTPGQGLQFLFEYFSETQRNKGNFPGRFSGRQFSNSRSEMNVSTLELGDSALYLCASSLELVGGDTQYFGPGTRLTVL.

The V call is TRBV15, the J call TRBJ2-2; tentative D call: TRBD1 (6 bases). This CDR3 is built from 16 residues. Germline-derived CDR1 and CDR2 are LNHNV and YYDKDF (reference sequence). V was trimmed by 1 base and J by 3 bases, leaving 12 bases between them. As DNA, the CDR3 is TGTGCCACCAGCAGAGGACGTCAGGGGTACACCGGGGAGCTGTTTTTT. Protein sequence: CATSRGRQGYTGELFF.

The chain carries TRBV19 and TRBJ1-1, with 8 nucleotides matching TRBD1. The junction had 12 bases not matched to a gene; V was cut back by 9 bases and J by 0 bases. Germline V lookup: CDR1 LNHDA, CDR2 SQIVND (reference sequence). The CDR3 runs 16 residues. CDR3 residues: CASHRDRQAMNTEAFF. The DNA for the CDR3 is TGTGCCAGCCACCGGGACAGGCAGGCAATGAACACTGAAGCTTTCTTT. Complete variable domain (other parts from reference TRBV19 and TRBJ1-1): DGGITQSPKYLFRKEGQNVTLSCEQNLNHDAMYWYRQDPGQGLRLIYYSQIVNDFQKGDIAEGYSVSREKKESFPLTVTSAQKNPTAFYLCASHRDRQAMNTEAFFGQGTRLTVV.

The chain is built from TRBV9 and TRBJ1-5, with a tentative D call TRBD1 (6 bases). The length of the CDR3 is 14 residues. Trimming stripped 4 bases from V and 7 bases from J, with 15 bases between. Germline CDR1 is SGDLS and CDR2 is YYNGEE. CDR3 protein: CASSPLEGGQPQHF. Written as DNA, the CDR3 is TGTGCCAGCAGCCCGCTGGAGGGGGGGCAGCCCCAGCATTTT.

This sequence joins TRBV5-6 and TRBJ1-3; D is ambiguous. Germline assignment: CDR1 SGHDT and CDR2 YYEEEE. The CDR3 runs to 14 residues. Trimming took 1 base from V and 0 from J, leaving 5 bases between them. CDR3 in DNA: TGTGCCAGCAGCTTGATAGACTCTGGAAACACCATATATTTT. Translation gives CASSLIDSGNTIYF.

The CDR3 region has the DNA TGTGCCAGACAAACAGGGGTATGGGGCGGTGAGCAGTTCTTC. Translation gives CARQTGVWGGEQFF. This rearrangement joins TRBV30 to TRBJ2-1; 7 bases agree with TRBD1. The CDR3 contains 14 residues. With 8 bases clipped from V and 9 bases from J, the junction kept 16 bases outside the gene matches. Per germline, CDR1 GTSNPN and CDR2 SVGIG (reference sequence).

Notes on this clone: Additional DNA sequences in this sample encode the identical CDR3. The gene calls are TRBV5-6 and TRBJ2-5, with 11 positions matching TRBD1. CDR1 SGHDT and CDR2 YYEEEE come from the germline V gene. The CDR3 length is 15 residues. Losses at the gene ends were 4 bases for V and 5 bases for J; bases not matched to a gene: 7. The CDR3, as DNA: TGTGCCAGCAGCACCCGGACAGGGGGCGCGGAGACCCAGTACTTC. It specifies CASSTRTGGAETQYF.

In nucleotides, the CDR3 is TGTGCCAGCAATGAATGGGGGGGGGAGTCACCCCTCCACTTT. Protein product: CASNEWGGESPLHF. This sequence joins TRBV7-9 and TRBJ1-6; D is possibly TRBD1 (5 bases). The germline V gene has CDR1 SEHNR and CDR2 FQNEAQ (reference sequence). The CDR3 totals 14 residues. Between the trimmed V and J ends, which lost 7 bases and 10 bases, there was a span of 17 bases.

The chain couples TRBV19 to TRBJ1-2, with D possibly being TRBD1 (5 bases). This CDR3 comprises 13 residues. The germline V gene has CDR1 LNHDA and CDR2 SQIVND (reference sequence). Deletions cut 5 bases from V and 2 bases from J, with 9 bases between. The CDR3 region has the DNA TGTGCCAGTAGTGCAGGGTTGAACTATGGCTACACCTTC. It yields the protein CASSAGLNYGYTF.

The chain employs TRBV30 and TRBJ1-1; TRBD1 matches 8 bases. The V segment lost 3 bases and the J segment 4 bases; nucleotides outside the gene matches: 4. Germline lookup yields CDR1 GTSNPN and CDR2 SVGIG (reference sequence). This CDR3 is built from 13 residues. CDR3 coding DNA: TGTGCCTGGAGGGACAGGGTGGGCACTGAAGCTTTCTTT. Amino acid sequence: CAWRDRVGTEAFF.

The V and J genes are TRBV15 and TRBJ1-6; no definite D call. Germline lookup yields CDR1 LNHNV and CDR2 YYDKDF (reference sequence). Trimming left V 4 bases short and J 7 bases short, with 5 bases between. The length of the CDR3 is 12 residues. CDR3 coding DNA: TGTGCCACCAGCACCAGGAATTCACCCCTCCACTTT. It translates to CATSTRNSPLHF. Together with reference TRBV15 and TRBJ1-6, the CDR3 gives the full variable domain: DAMVIQNPRYQVTQFGKPVTLSCSQTLNHNVMYWYQQKSSQAPKLLFHYYDKDFNNEADTPDNFQSRRPNTSFCFLDIRSPGLGDTAMYLCATSTRNSPLHFGNGTRLTVT.

This sequence joins TRBV7-3 and TRBJ2-5; 11 nucleotides match TRBD1. Germline V CDR1 and CDR2: SGHTA, FQGTGA. V gave up 5 bases and J gave up 5 bases; unmatched junction bases: 10. The CDR3 spans 16 residues. DNA of the CDR3: TGTGCCAGCAGCCTCGGAGGACAGGGGGCACGGGAGACCCAGTACTTC. Amino acid sequence: CASSLGGQGARETQYF.

This clone was counted a few times. The chain employs TRBV5-1 and TRBJ1-1, with TRBD1 identical over 7 bases. J lost 1 base, V lost 4 bases, and 10 bases had no gene match. CDR1 is SGHRS and CDR2 is YFSETQ in the germline V gene. The CDR3 loop spans 16 amino acids. The CDR3 region is CASSLKSGTANTEAFF. Written as DNA, the CDR3 is TGCGCCAGCAGCCTAAAATCCGGGACAGCGAACACTGAAGCTTTCTTT.

V usage is TRBV9 and J usage is TRBJ2-7; a weak D match, TRBD1 (6 bases). The CDR3 covers 15 residues. Germline-derived CDR1 and CDR2 are SGDLS and YYNGEE. V was pared by 0 bases and J by 5 bases, with 15 bases between. CDR3 amino acids: CASSVGGKGVHEQYF. CDR3 bases: TGTGCCAGCAGCGTAGGGGGTAAGGGGGTCCACGAGCAGTACTTC.

This chain connects TRBV11-3 to TRBJ2-7, with a weak D call TRBD1 (5 bases). In germline, CDR1 is SGHNT, CDR2 YENEEA. V was clipped by 5 bases and J by 5 bases, with 19 bases between them. This CDR3 spans 15 amino acids. CDR3 sequence reads: CASSTRAGSLHEQYF. Here the CDR3 DNA reads TGTGCCAGCAGCACACGAGCAGGGTCCCTCCACGAGCAGTACTTC.

V and J are TRBV7-2 and TRBJ2-3; 9 bases match TRBD2. Per the germline V gene, CDR1 is SGHTA and CDR2 is FQGNSA. The CDR3 totals 15 residues. V lost 7 bases to trimming and J lost 2 bases; unmatched junction nucleotides: 7. The CDR3 region has the DNA TGTGCCAGCAAGGGGGGCGGGGGGGTCACAGATACGCAGTATTTT. Translation: CASKGGGGVTDTQYF.

The rearrangement joins TRBV7-8 to TRBJ2-5; 11 bases align to TRBD1. V shed 4 bases, J shed 5 bases, and the junction held 9 bases outside the gene matches. This CDR3 comprises 16 residues. Germline V CDR1 and CDR2: SGHVS, FQNEAQ. The CDR3 loop is CASSSSGTGGVETQYF. The CDR3 nucleotides read TGTGCCAGCAGCTCATCCGGGACAGGGGGAGTTGAGACCCAGTACTTC.

This chain uses TRBV30 with TRBJ1-6; unclear D gene. Germline V gene lookup returns CDR1 GTSNPN and CDR2 SVGIG (reference sequence). The CDR3 consists of 12 residues. V lost 5 bases to trimming and J lost 9 bases, with 11 bases between them. As DNA, the CDR3 is TGTGCCTGGGGAGGGAGGGCTTCACCCCTCCACTTT. Translated, it gives CAWGGRASPLHF.

V and J are TRBV13 and TRBJ1-2, with a weak D call TRBD1 (5 bases). The CDR3 sequence is 14 residues long. Germline CDR1 and CDR2: PRHDT and FYEKMQ (reference sequence). V lost 3 bases and J 2 bases, leaving 10 bases between the germline ends. For the CDR3, the DNA is TGTGCCAGCAGCTTCGGGCGGACAAACTATGGCTACACCTTC. Translated, it gives CASSFGRTNYGYTF.

The chain uses TRBV6-5 and TRBJ2-3; D perhaps matches TRBD2 (6 bases). Germline V gene sequence: CDR1 MNHEY, CDR2 SVGAGI. V lost 5 bases to trimming and J lost 5 bases, with 17 bases between them. The CDR3 sequence is 15 residues long. The CDR3 loop is CASSRLVSGVDTQYF. CDR3 coding DNA: TGTGCCAGCAGTAGACTAGTCTCGGGGGTAGATACGCAGTATTTT.

V is TRBV13 and J is TRBJ1-1; 7 nucleotides match TRBD1. CDR3 length equals 15 residues. Germline CDR1 reads PRHDT; CDR2 reads FYEKMQ (reference sequence). Trimming cost V 5 bases and J 8 bases; bases outside gene matches: 14. The CDR3 is CASSPPEGAMLEAFF. DNA for the CDR3: TGTGCCAGCAGCCCACCCGAGGGGGCTATGTTAGAAGCTTTCTTT. The full variable domain, with the rest looked up from reference TRBV13 and TRBJ1-1, is AAGVIQSPRHLIKEKRETATLKCYPIPRHDTVYWYQQGPGQDPQFLISFYEKMQSDKGSIPDRFSAQQFSDYHSELNMSSLELGDSALYFCASSPPEGAMLEAFFGQGTRLTVV.

The V call is TRBV6-5, the J call TRBJ1-2; no reliable D call. CDR1 and CDR2 from the germline V gene are MNHEY and SVGAGI. Trimming pared 6 bases from V and 4 bases from J, leaving 12 bases between. The CDR3 extends over 13 amino acids. The CDR3 coding sequence is TGTGCCAGCAGCATTACAGCCTTCTATGGCTACACCTTC. Its translation is CASSITAFYGYTF.

The chain uses TRBV5-4 and TRBJ2-3; the D is unclear. The CDR3 is made up of 17 amino acids. CDR1 is SGHNT and CDR2 is YYREEE in the germline V gene (reference sequence). Trimming removed 0 bases at V and 6 bases at J, with 20 bases between. Here the CDR3 reads CASSLGAPNSPPDTQYF. CDR3 bases: TGTGCCAGCAGCTTGGGGGCCCCCAACTCTCCCCCCGATACGCAGTATTTT.

The CDR3 region is CASSESRSNYGYTF. DNA of the CDR3: TGCGCCAGCAGTGAGTCGAGGTCTAACTATGGCTACACCTTC. This rearrangement joins TRBV10-2 to TRBJ1-2; D is unresolved. The V end was cut by 0 bases, the J end by 0 bases, with 5 bases between. Looked up from germline, CDR1 is WSHSY and CDR2 is SAAADI. There are 14 residues in the CDR3.

The chain uses TRBV5-4 and TRBJ2-1; 10 nucleotides align to TRBD2. Germline CDR1 reads SGHNT; CDR2 reads YYREEE (reference sequence). The CDR3 consists of 14 residues. Trimming removed 3 bases from V and 10 bases from J; junction bases left unmatched: 7. The CDR3 is CASSSAGGPREQFF. The CDR3 coding sequence is TGTGCCAGCAGCTCAGCGGGGGGGCCCCGGGAGCAGTTCTTC.

The J gene is TRBJ1-1, the V gene TRBV6-6; D gene uncertain. The CDR3 is 13 residues long. Germline V gene data show CDR1 as MNHNY and CDR2 as SVGAGI (reference sequence). V lost 5 bases to trimming and J lost 0 bases, with 7 bases between them. The CDR3 sequence: CASSRRMNTEAFF. The CDR3 DNA follows: TGTGCCAGCAGTCGCAGAATGAACACTGAAGCTTTCTTT.

Turning to this clone: Other DNA sequences in the same sample also yield this CDR3. V gene TRBV30 combines with J gene TRBJ1-2; possible D gene TRBD1, 6 bases. The germline CDR1 and CDR2 sequences are GTSNPN and SVGIG (reference sequence). With 5 bases removed from V and 4 bases from J, the gap between germline ends came to 23 bases. The CDR3 is 16 residues long. The CDR3 here is CAWGGWDTGKGYGYTF. The CDR3 DNA reads TGTGCCTGGGGTGGTTGGGACACCGGGAAGGGCTATGGCTACACCTTC.